Listed below are T cell receptor beta chains from one sample, sequenced in a study of Ad26.COV2.S vaccination and SARS-CoV-2 variants. This table comes from immunoSEQ multiplex PCR, and its TCRdb copy is limited to in-frame clones, with some not included. The sample consists of approximately 340,000 clones, about 92% of them appearing once. The starting material was peripheral blood, obtained after recovery from COVID-19. These receptors all come from a human donor who had recovered from COVID-19. CDR3s include the opening cysteine and the closing phenylalanine or tryptophan. Each record gives: CDR3 length, J gene, D gene, V gene, clone size, CDR3 DNA, CDR3 protein. D genes are given only for firm matches. The size field is filled for only some rows; it gives once, few, many or a size class.

CDR3 length: 12; J gene: TRBJ1-6; D gene: .; V gene: TRBV7-9; clone size: .; CDR3 DNA: TGTGCCAGCAGCGACGGAAATTCACCCCTCCACTTT; CDR3 protein: CASSDGNSPLHF
CDR3 length: 14; J gene: TRBJ2-7; D gene: TRBD1; V gene: TRBV7-2; clone size: .; CDR3 DNA: TGTGCCAGCAACCCAGGGGGCAGACCCCACGAGCAGTACTTC; CDR3 protein: CASNPGGRPHEQYF
CDR3 length: 13; J gene: TRBJ2-3; D gene: .; V gene: TRBV3-1/TRBV3-2; clone size: .; CDR3 DNA: TGTGCCAGCAGCCCTTCCCGTGGAGATACGCAGTATTTT; CDR3 protein: CASSPSRGDTQYF
CDR3 length: 15; J gene: TRBJ2-6; D gene: .; V gene: TRBV7-2; clone size: .; CDR3 DNA: TGTGCCAGCCGGACCCAGGGGAGTGGGGCCAACGTCCTGACTTTC; CDR3 protein: CASRTQGSGANVLTF
CDR3 length: 14; J gene: TRBJ2-5; D gene: TRBD1; V gene: TRBV9; clone size: .; CDR3 DNA: TGTGCCAGCAGCGTAGGACAGGGGTCGGAGACCCAGTACTTC; CDR3 protein: CASSVGQGSETQYF
CDR3 length: 15; J gene: TRBJ2-7; D gene: .; V gene: TRBV29-1; clone size: .; CDR3 DNA: TGCAGCGTTCTCTACTCCACAGGAGCGCGGTACGAGCAGTACTTC; CDR3 protein: CSVLYSTGARYEQYF
CDR3 length: 13; J gene: TRBJ1-2; D gene: .; V gene: TRBV4-1; clone size: .; CDR3 DNA: TGCGCCAGCAGCCCCCGACTTGGTGGAGGCTACACCTTC; CDR3 protein: CASSPRLGGGYTF
CDR3 length: 12; J gene: TRBJ1-1; D gene: .; V gene: TRBV14; clone size: .; CDR3 DNA: TGTGCCAGCAGCCACCTGAACACTGAAGCTTTCTTT; CDR3 protein: CASSHLNTEAFF
CDR3 length: 14; J gene: TRBJ1-1; D gene: TRBD1; V gene: TRBV12-5; clone size: .; CDR3 DNA: TGTGCTAGTGGTAGAGGACAGGGGGCTCCTGAAGCTTTCTTT; CDR3 protein: CASGRGQGAPEAFF
CDR3 length: 13; J gene: TRBJ2-3; D gene: .; V gene: TRBV12-3/TRBV12-4; clone size: .; CDR3 DNA: TGTGCCAGCAGTTTTGGGTGGGCAGATACGCAGTATTTT; CDR3 protein: CASSFGWADTQYF
CDR3 length: 16; J gene: TRBJ1-2; D gene: .; V gene: TRBV5-4; clone size: .; CDR3 DNA: TGTGCCAGCAGCTTGGGTCGGGGAGGTGGTGCATATGGCTACACCTTC; CDR3 protein: CASSLGRGGGAYGYTF
CDR3 length: 15; J gene: TRBJ2-2; D gene: .; V gene: TRBV10-3; clone size: once; CDR3 DNA: TGTGCCATCAGCCCCAGGGAAGCGAACACCGGGGAGCTGTTTTTT; CDR3 protein: CAISPREANTGELFF
CDR3 length: 14; J gene: TRBJ1-2; D gene: .; V gene: TRBV19; clone size: .; CDR3 DNA: TGTGCCAGTAGTTCCGAGGGGAAAGGGTATGGCTACACCTTC; CDR3 protein: CASSSEGKGYGYTF
CDR3 length: 13; J gene: TRBJ2-1; D gene: .; V gene: TRBV3-1/TRBV3-2; clone size: .; CDR3 DNA: TGTGCCAGCAGCCAAGAACGGGGTTATGAGCAGTTCTTC; CDR3 protein: CASSQERGYEQFF
CDR3 length: 16; J gene: TRBJ2-1; D gene: .; V gene: TRBV19; clone size: .; CDR3 DNA: TGTGCCAGTAGTATAGATCGAGGGGGGTTTTTGAATGAGCAGTTCTTC; CDR3 protein: CASSIDRGGFLNEQFF
CDR3 length: 13; J gene: TRBJ2-5; D gene: .; V gene: TRBV7-7; clone size: .; CDR3 DNA: TGTGCTAGCAGCTTATATAGACAAGAGACCCAGTACTTC; CDR3 protein: CASSLYRQETQYF
CDR3 length: 14; J gene: TRBJ1-1; D gene: .; V gene: TRBV5-4; clone size: .; CDR3 DNA: TGTGCCAGCAGCTTGAGACAGCCAAACACTGAAGCTTTCTTT; CDR3 protein: CASSLRQPNTEAFF
CDR3 length: 16; J gene: TRBJ2-3; D gene: TRBD2; V gene: TRBV6-5; clone size: .; CDR3 DNA: TGTGCCAGCAGTTACTGGCGGGGGGCAGGGAAAGATACGCAGTATTTT; CDR3 protein: CASSYWRGAGKDTQYF
CDR3 length: 15; J gene: TRBJ1-1; D gene: TRBD1; V gene: TRBV5-6; clone size: .; CDR3 DNA: TGTGCCAGCAGCTTGGGGCGACAGGGGGGCGGTAAAGCTTTCTTT; CDR3 protein: CASSLGRQGGGKAFF
CDR3 length: 14; J gene: TRBJ2-1; D gene: TRBD1; V gene: TRBV5-1; clone size: .; CDR3 DNA: TGCGCCAGCGGGACAGGGGTTAGGGTCAATGAGCAGTTCTTC; CDR3 protein: CASGTGVRVNEQFF
CDR3 length: 17; J gene: TRBJ2-2; D gene: TRBD2; V gene: TRBV9; clone size: .; CDR3 DNA: TGTGCCAGCAGCGAAGAAGCGGGACTAGGGAAGACCGGGGAGCTGTTTTTT; CDR3 protein: CASSEEAGLGKTGELFF
CDR3 length: 13; J gene: TRBJ2-7; D gene: .; V gene: TRBV15; clone size: .; CDR3 DNA: TGTGCCACCAGCACTCCCCCCCATTGGGAGCAGTACTTC; CDR3 protein: CATSTPPHWEQYF
CDR3 length: 14; J gene: TRBJ2-5; D gene: .; V gene: TRBV15; clone size: once; CDR3 DNA: TGTGCCACCAGCAGAGATGATGGGGAAGAGACCCAGTACTTC; CDR3 protein: CATSRDDGEETQYF
CDR3 length: 18; J gene: TRBJ2-3; D gene: TRBD2; V gene: TRBV3-1/TRBV3-2; clone size: once; CDR3 DNA: TGTGCCAGCAGCCAAGAGTCGGGAGCGGGGGCCAACACAGATACGCAGTATTTT; CDR3 protein: CASSQESGAGANTDTQYF
CDR3 length: 14; J gene: TRBJ2-4; D gene: .; V gene: TRBV7-8; clone size: .; CDR3 DNA: TGTGCCAGCAGCCCAACGACTAGTACGGGCATTCAGTACTTC; CDR3 protein: CASSPTTSTGIQYF
CDR3 length: 13; J gene: TRBJ2-1; D gene: .; V gene: TRBV7-2; clone size: .; CDR3 DNA: TGTGCCAGCAGCTTAGCGGGGGGGCATGAGCAGTTCTTC; CDR3 protein: CASSLAGGHEQFF
CDR3 length: 13; J gene: TRBJ1-4; D gene: .; V gene: TRBV10-3; clone size: .; CDR3 DNA: TGTGCCATCAGAGGGCAGGGAACCGAAAAACTGTTTTTT; CDR3 protein: CAIRGQGTEKLFF
CDR3 length: 13; J gene: TRBJ2-5; D gene: TRBD1; V gene: TRBV10-3; clone size: .; CDR3 DNA: TGTGCCGTCACAGGGGGTCCTCAAGAGACCCAGTACTTC; CDR3 protein: CAVTGGPQETQYF
CDR3 length: 16; J gene: TRBJ2-3; D gene: .; V gene: TRBV5-6; clone size: .; CDR3 DNA: TGTGCCAGCAGCTTGTTCGGGGCGAGCACGACAGATACGCAGTATTTT; CDR3 protein: CASSLFGASTTDTQYF
CDR3 length: 13; J gene: TRBJ1-1; D gene: .; V gene: TRBV9; clone size: .; CDR3 DNA: TGTGCCAGCCGTGGGGGCCCAAACACTGAAGCTTTCTTT; CDR3 protein: CASRGGPNTEAFF
CDR3 length: 16; J gene: TRBJ1-2; D gene: .; V gene: TRBV27; clone size: .; CDR3 DNA: TGTGCCAGCAGTAACCAATGGACGGCGACGGGCTATGGCTACACCTTC; CDR3 protein: CASSNQWTATGYGYTF
CDR3 length: 14; J gene: TRBJ1-5; D gene: TRBD1; V gene: TRBV3-1/TRBV3-2; clone size: .; CDR3 DNA: TGTGCCAGCAGCCACGGCCAGGGGGGTCAGCCCCAGCATTTT; CDR3 protein: CASSHGQGGQPQHF
CDR3 length: 12; J gene: TRBJ2-7; D gene: .; V gene: TRBV6-6; clone size: .; CDR3 DNA: TGTGCCAGCAGTTACGGAACCTACGAGCAGTACTTC; CDR3 protein: CASSYGTYEQYF
CDR3 length: 12; J gene: TRBJ1-2; D gene: TRBD1; V gene: TRBV7-6; clone size: .; CDR3 DNA: TGTGCCAGCAGCCCTTGGACAGGGGGATGCACCTTC; CDR3 protein: CASSPWTGGCTF
CDR3 length: 14; J gene: TRBJ1-1; D gene: .; V gene: TRBV7-8; clone size: .; CDR3 DNA: TGTGCCAGCAGCTTGGAGGGGGGGAACACTGAAGCTTTCTTT; CDR3 protein: CASSLEGGNTEAFF
CDR3 length: 16; J gene: TRBJ2-5; D gene: TRBD2; V gene: TRBV9; clone size: .; CDR3 DNA: TGTGCCAGCAGCCCCCGGGCTAGCGGGGGCCAAGAGACCCAGTACTTC; CDR3 protein: CASSPRASGGQETQYF
CDR3 length: 17; J gene: TRBJ2-5; D gene: .; V gene: TRBV19; clone size: .; CDR3 DNA: TGTGCCAGTAGTATTTTGCACGCCCCGTCGGCACCAGAGACCCAGTACTTC; CDR3 protein: CASSILHAPSAPETQYF
CDR3 length: 21; J gene: TRBJ1-1; D gene: TRBD1; V gene: TRBV10-3; clone size: .; CDR3 DNA: TGTGCCATCAGTCTAACCTTGGGAAACTATGGACAGGCTAGGGGGATCACTGAAGCTTTCTTT; CDR3 protein: CAISLTLGNYGQARGITEAFF
CDR3 length: 15; J gene: TRBJ2-2; D gene: TRBD2; V gene: TRBV5-1; clone size: .; CDR3 DNA: TGCGCCAGCAGGCTCACTAGCGGCAACACCGGGGAGCTGTTTTTT; CDR3 protein: CASRLTSGNTGELFF
CDR3 length: 13; J gene: TRBJ2-7; D gene: TRBD2; V gene: TRBV14; clone size: once; CDR3 DNA: TGTGCCAGCAGCTCGCGACTAGCGGCCGAGCAGTACTTC; CDR3 protein: CASSSRLAAEQYF
CDR3 length: 13; J gene: TRBJ1-1; D gene: .; V gene: TRBV7-6; clone size: .; CDR3 DNA: TGTGCCAGCAGAAAGGACGGGAACACTGAAGCTTTCTTT; CDR3 protein: CASRKDGNTEAFF
CDR3 length: 14; J gene: TRBJ2-7; D gene: .; V gene: TRBV29-1; clone size: .; CDR3 DNA: TGCAGCGTTGAAGGGGCAGGCAGCTCCTACGAGCAGTACTTC; CDR3 protein: CSVEGAGSSYEQYF
CDR3 length: 14; J gene: TRBJ2-1; D gene: .; V gene: TRBV5-4; clone size: .; CDR3 DNA: TGTGCCAGCAGCTTGGCCGGACTCGGGCATGAGCAGTTCTTC; CDR3 protein: CASSLAGLGHEQFF
CDR3 length: 12; J gene: TRBJ2-1; D gene: .; V gene: TRBV7-9; clone size: .; CDR3 DNA: TGTGCCAGCAGACAAGGGCTGAATGAGCAGTTCTTC; CDR3 protein: CASRQGLNEQFF
CDR3 length: 13; J gene: TRBJ2-7; D gene: .; V gene: TRBV18; clone size: .; CDR3 DNA: TGTGCCAGCCGGGACCGGAGCTCCTACGAGCAGTACTTC; CDR3 protein: CASRDRSSYEQYF
CDR3 length: 13; J gene: TRBJ1-1; D gene: TRBD1; V gene: TRBV6-5; clone size: .; CDR3 DNA: TGTGCCAGCAGTTATCAACCGGACAGGGAAGCTTTCTTT; CDR3 protein: CASSYQPDREAFF
CDR3 length: 15; J gene: TRBJ1-4; D gene: .; V gene: TRBV6-1; clone size: .; CDR3 DNA: TGTGCCAGCAGTGAAGAGCCGGGGGTTTTTGAAAAACTGTTTTTT; CDR3 protein: CASSEEPGVFEKLFF
CDR3 length: 15; J gene: TRBJ2-3; D gene: .; V gene: TRBV4-1; clone size: .; CDR3 DNA: TGCGCCAGCAGCCAGCAAGAGTTAGCAACAGATACGCAGTATTTT; CDR3 protein: CASSQQELATDTQYF
CDR3 length: 15; J gene: TRBJ1-1; D gene: .; V gene: TRBV19; clone size: .; CDR3 DNA: TGTGCCAGTAGTATCCGCCTCGGGGATAACACTGAAGCTTTCTTT; CDR3 protein: CASSIRLGDNTEAFF
CDR3 length: 14; J gene: TRBJ1-3; D gene: .; V gene: TRBV7-3; clone size: .; CDR3 DNA: TGTGCCAGCAGCGTCTTTTACTCTGGAAACACCATATATTTT; CDR3 protein: CASSVFYSGNTIYF